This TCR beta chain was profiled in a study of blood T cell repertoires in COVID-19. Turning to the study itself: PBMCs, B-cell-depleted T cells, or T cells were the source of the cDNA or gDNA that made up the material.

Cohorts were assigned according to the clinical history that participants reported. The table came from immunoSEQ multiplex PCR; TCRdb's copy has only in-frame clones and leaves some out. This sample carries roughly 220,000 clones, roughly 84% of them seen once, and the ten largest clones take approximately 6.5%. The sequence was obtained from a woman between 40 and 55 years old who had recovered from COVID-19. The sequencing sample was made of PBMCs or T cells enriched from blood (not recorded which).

The CDR3 is CASSPGTGVQETQYF. DNA for the CDR3: TGTGCCAGCTCACCCGGGACAGGGGTCCAAGAGACCCAGTACTTC. The gene calls are TRBV18 and TRBJ2-5, with 10 bases fitting TRBD1. Trimming took 3 bases from V and 1 from J; bases not matched to a gene: 2. CDR3 length: 15 residues. Germline CDR1 KGHSH, CDR2 LQKENI.